These T cell receptor beta chains were read from a single sample in a study of blood T cells in healthy people across ages. MiXCR, run by TCRdb on the 5' RACE reads, gives a single entry per CDR3 protein. The top ten clones hold over 9% of a sample with roughly 1.6 million distinct CDR3 sequences, about 35% of them seen once. Sequenced: blood. These receptors came from a woman aged 25 to 39 in good health. CDR3s include the opening cysteine and the closing phenylalanine or tryptophan. The order of the fields is J gene, clone size, V gene, D gene, CDR3 DNA, CDR3 protein. A D gene is named only where the DNA matches it firmly. Expanded clones get a size class; other rows say once, few or many, or leave the size out.

>TRBJ2-7|.|TRBV28|.
TGTGCCAGCAGTTTCTTTCAGGGGAGCTCCTACGAGCAGTACTTC
CASSFFQGSSYEQYF
>TRBJ1-1|.|TRBV5-1|.
TGCGCCAGCAGCTTGGCCCCGACAGGAAACACTGAAGCTTTCTTT
CASSLAPTGNTEAFF
>TRBJ2-5|.|TRBV5-6|TRBD1
TGTGCCAGCAGCGGCCCCGACAGGGGAGGCGAGACCCAGTACTTC
CASSGPDRGGETQYF
>TRBJ2-5|few|TRBV9|TRBD2
TGTGCCAGCAGCCGGCTAGCGGGGGCGGGACCACAAGAGACCCAGTACTTC
CASSRLAGAGPQETQYF
>TRBJ2-1|once|TRBV5-6|TRBD2
TGTGCCAGCAGCCCCACCGGTAGCGGGGGGTTCTACAATGAGCAGTTCTTC
CASSPTGSGGFYNEQFF
>TRBJ1-1|few|TRBV4-1|TRBD1
TGCGCCAGCAGCCAAGATTCAGGGGGCACTGAAGCTTTCTTT
CASSQDSGGTEAFF
>TRBJ1-1|few|TRBV11-2|.
TGTGCCAGCAGCTTAAGTCTCACCCACACTGAAGCTTTCTTT
CASSLSLTHTEAFF
>TRBJ1-5|.|TRBV27|.
TGTGCCAGCAGTCCCGACGGGGGGCAGGGTCAGCCCCAGCATTTT
CASSPDGGQGQPQHF
>TRBJ1-1|.|TRBV2|.
TGTGCCAGCACCGGGGGCGCTAGTGAAGCTTTCTTT
CASTGGASEAFF
>TRBJ1-2|.|TRBV12-3/TRBV12-4|.
TGTGCCAGCACCATCGGGATTGGCGGCTACACCTTC
CASTIGIGGYTF
>TRBJ1-2|.|TRBV11-2|.
TGTGCCAGCAGAAGGGAAGGGAATGGCTACACCTTC
CASRREGNGYTF
>TRBJ2-5|.|TRBV5-6|TRBD2
TGTGCCAGCAGCTTCCTAGCGGGGGGGAAAGAGACCCAGTACTTC
CASSFLAGGKETQYF
>TRBJ1-4|.|TRBV19|.
TGTGCCAGTAGTCCACGGGACGGAGAGACTAAAAAACTGTTTTTT
CASSPRDGETKKLFF
>TRBJ2-5|.|TRBV28|.
TGTGCCAGCAGACACGGAGGGAGTTCAGAGACCCAGTACTTC
CASRHGGSSETQYF
>TRBJ2-2|.|TRBV11-2|.
TGTGCCAGCAGGGCTCAGTCCGGGGAGCTGTTTTTT
CASRAQSGELFF
>TRBJ1-1|many|TRBV7-3|.
TGTGCCAGCAGCTTAACAGGGAACACTGAAGCTTTCTTT
CASSLTGNTEAFF
>TRBJ1-2|.|TRBV6-1|.
TGTGCCAGCAGTGAAGCGTTCGTGAGGGTCTATGGCTACACCTTC
CASSEAFVRVYGYTF
>TRBJ2-7|many|TRBV10-3|.
TGTGCCATCAGTGAAAACCCCTACGAGCAGTACTTC
CAISENPYEQYF
>TRBJ2-6|.|TRBV20-1|.
TGCAGTGCTAGGAGTCGGGCTAGCGCGCCCTCTGGGGCCAACGTCCTGACTTTC
CSARSRASAPSGANVLTF
>TRBJ2-7|.|TRBV11-2|.
TGTGCCAGCAGCAGGGGGGGACCGACCTACGAGCAGTACTTC
CASSRGGPTYEQYF
>TRBJ1-4|few|TRBV5-6|.
TGTGCCAGCAGCTCCCTGACCGGGACCGGGGAAACAACTAATGAAAAACTGTTTTTT
CASSSLTGTGETTNEKLFF
>TRBJ1-2|few|TRBV11-2|TRBD1
TGTGCCAGCAGCTCACTCCGGGACAGGGATTCCGATGGCTACACCTTC
CASSSLRDRDSDGYTF
>TRBJ2-5|many|TRBV9|.
TGTGCCAGCAGCGTGGGGCCCTCCCGGGAGACCCAGTACTTC
CASSVGPSRETQYF
>TRBJ2-5|.|TRBV28|TRBD2
TGTGCCAGCAGCCCTAGCGGGGTTGTGGAGACCCAGTACTTC
CASSPSGVVETQYF
>TRBJ1-2|.|TRBV21-1|.
TGTGCCAGCAGCACTCCAGGAACCGCTATTTCTAACTATGGCTACACCTTC
CASSTPGTAISNYGYTF
>TRBJ2-7|.|TRBV28|.
TGTGCCAGCAGTACACCTGACAGACGGGAGATCCAGTACTTC
CASSTPDRREIQYF
>TRBJ2-3|few|TRBV6-5|.
TGTGCCAGCAGTCGACGACACACAGATACGCAGTATTTT
CASSRRHTDTQYF
>TRBJ1-4|.|TRBV7-9|.
TGTGCCAGCAACGACCACAGAAAATTCAGCGAAAAACTGTTTTTT
CASNDHRKFSEKLFF
>TRBJ1-5|few|TRBV7-2|TRBD1
TGTGCCAGCAGCTTCACCGGGACAGGGAATCAGCCCCAGCATTTT
CASSFTGTGNQPQHF
>TRBJ2-7|.|TRBV4-1|TRBD2
TGCGCCAGCAGCCAAGAAAAGCGGGAGGGCCTGGGGTACGAGCAGTACTTC
CASSQEKREGLGYEQYF
>TRBJ2-3|.|TRBV12-3/TRBV12-4|.
TGTGCCAGCGGGCCGGGAAGCGCTAGCACAGATACGCAGTATTTT
CASGPGSASTDTQYF
>TRBJ2-1|many|TRBV12-3/TRBV12-4|TRBD2
TGTGCCAGCAGTTCTAGCGGGGTCGACAATGAGCAGTTCTTC
CASSSSGVDNEQFF
>TRBJ2-3|few|TRBV9|.
TGTGCCAGCAGCGTAGATCCCCAGATCTTCACAGATACGCAGTATTTT
CASSVDPQIFTDTQYF
>TRBJ2-7|many|TRBV29-1|TRBD2
TGCAGCGTTGCCGGACTAGCGGGCTTTCCCTACGAGCAGTACTTC
CSVAGLAGFPYEQYF
>TRBJ2-7|few|TRBV9|TRBD1
TGTGCCAGCAGCGTAAGGAATACAGGGGTCGAGCAGTACTTC
CASSVRNTGVEQYF
>TRBJ2-3|.|TRBV5-1|.
TGCGCCAGCGGACGGACGGAAAGCACAGATACGCAGTATTTT
CASGRTESTDTQYF
>TRBJ2-1|few|TRBV7-3|TRBD2
TGTGCCAGCAGCCCCTTTGGGGGTAGCGGGCCCATGGCGCAGTTCTTC
CASSPFGGSGPMAQFF
>TRBJ2-5|few|TRBV9|TRBD1
TGTGCCAGCAGCGTAGGGGGCCAGGGGGCGAGGGAGACCCAGTACTTC
CASSVGGQGARETQYF
>TRBJ1-2|.|TRBV4-1|.
TGCGCCAGCAGCCAAGTCATTCCGAACTATGGCTACACCTTC
CASSQVIPNYGYTF
>TRBJ1-1|few|TRBV7-2|.
TGTGCCAGCAGACGGGTGGGCCGATCCGATGAAGCTTTCTTT
CASRRVGRSDEAFF
>TRBJ2-7|.|TRBV28|.
TGTGCCAGCAGTTTACCCTATAATAATCCGTCCTACGAGCAGTACTTC
CASSLPYNNPSYEQYF
>TRBJ1-2|.|TRBV6-6|.
TGTGCCAGCAGTTACATCCAGGTCTATGGCTACACCTTC
CASSYIQVYGYTF
>TRBJ2-5|many|TRBV7-9|.
TGTGCCAGCAGTAGGCAGTACCAAGAGACCCAGTACTTC
CASSRQYQETQYF